The source of this T cell receptor (beta chain) is a study of blood T cell repertoires in COVID-19. Study-wide background: Sample material is recorded as cDNA or gDNA derived from T cells, B-cell-depleted T cells, or PBMCs.

Germline V gives CDR1 MNHNS, CDR2 SASEGT. CDR3 length equals 15 residues. Germline trimming cut 2 bases from V and 0 bases from J; bases unmatched to any gene: 3. Individuals drawn from approximately 22 US areas were about 18 to 95 years old. How the authors handled the data: Amplification of reference gene primers provided the estimated nucleated cell counts. The assay was immunoSEQ multiplex PCR, and TCRdb's table has in-frame clones only and misses some. V and J calls plus clone size are reproduced from that table; the DNA served to infer D and trimming. In the table there are roughly 250,000 clones, 70% to 90% of which are singletons.

Sample: PBMCs or T cells enriched from blood (not recorded which). This TCR was sampled from a woman aged 30 to 39 who had recovered from COVID-19. The V and J genes are TRBV6-1 and TRBJ1-1, with TRBD1 identical over 7 bases. CDR3 region: CASSETDRVNTEAFF. The CDR3 bases are TGTGCCAGCAGTGAAACCGACAGGGTGAACACTGAAGCTTTCTTT.